This T cell receptor (beta chain) stems from a study of cytomegalovirus exposure and HLA in healthy donors. Across the study: Earlier sequencing of 200 million or so T cells yielded fewer than 140 million unique TCR beta sequences. Notes on the study in general: A previous analysis found most TCR beta V segments productive roughly 87% or roughly 30% of the time. According to the study, roughly 160 TCR beta chains were cytomegalovirus-associated.

Primers for the PCR totalled 60 Vbeta and 13 Jbeta. Produced via immunoSEQ multiplex PCR; TCRdb's table is partial and in-frame only. Of 200,000 to 250,000 clones listed, about 83% are singletons. The study sampled nominally healthy donors, though unrecorded immune exposures were likely. About this clone itself: Its matching antigen is unknown.

This TCR came from a man aged 40-49 years in good health and CMV-seronegative. The sequenced sample was PBMCs.

CDR3 bases: TGTGCCAGCAGCTTCTTCACCGGGGAGCTGTTTTTT. Encoded protein: CASSFFTGELFF. The rearrangement uses TRBV5-4 and TRBJ2-2; D unclear. Germline V gives CDR1 SGHNT, CDR2 YYREEE (reference sequence). CDR3 length equals 12 residues. The V gene lost 2 bases and the J gene lost 4 bases, with 3 bases spanning the gap.